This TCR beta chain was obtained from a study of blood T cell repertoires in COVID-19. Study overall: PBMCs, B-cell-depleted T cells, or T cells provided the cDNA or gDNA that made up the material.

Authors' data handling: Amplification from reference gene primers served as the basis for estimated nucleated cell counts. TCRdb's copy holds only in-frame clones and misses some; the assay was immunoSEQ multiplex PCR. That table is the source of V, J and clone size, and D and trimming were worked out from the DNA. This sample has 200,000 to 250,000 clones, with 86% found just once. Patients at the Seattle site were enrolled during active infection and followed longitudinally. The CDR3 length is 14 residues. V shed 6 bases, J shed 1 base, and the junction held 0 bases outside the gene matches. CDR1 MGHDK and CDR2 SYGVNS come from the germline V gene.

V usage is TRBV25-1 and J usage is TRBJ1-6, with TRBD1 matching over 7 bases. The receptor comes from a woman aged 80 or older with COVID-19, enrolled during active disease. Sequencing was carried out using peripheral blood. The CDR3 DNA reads TGTGCCAGCAGACAGGGGTCCTATAATTCACCCCTCCACTTT. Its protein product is CASRQGSYNSPLHF.